This T cell receptor beta chain was captured in a study of T cell changes during pregnancy in multiple sclerosis. TCRdb keeps only in-frame clones here, not all; method: immunoSEQ multiplex PCR. Here the sample spans some 41,000 clones, roughly 88% being singletons. The sequencing input was PBMCs (not recorded whether the cells were cultured). The source is a female donor with multiple sclerosis, enrolled in a pregnancy study.

CDR3: CASSPARRTHSSYNEQFF. CDR3 sequence (DNA): TGTGCCAGCAGTCCAGCAAGGCGGACGCATAGCTCCTACAATGAGCAGTTCTTC. This rearrangement joins TRBV28 to TRBJ2-1; D gene unclear. Germline CDR1 reads MDHEN; CDR2 reads SYDVKM. The CDR3 sequence is 18 residues long. The ends were cut back, 5 bases at V and 0 bases at J, with 20 bases in the middle.